Presented here are 16 T cell receptor beta chains from one specimen sequenced in a study of blood T cell repertoires in COVID-19. The table came from immunoSEQ multiplex PCR; TCRdb's copy has only in-frame clones and leaves some out. The table shows over 150,000 clones, with about 88% occurring only once. The sequenced sample was PBMCs or T cells enriched from blood (not recorded which). The receptors stem from a man aged 45-65 years who had recovered from COVID-19.

This chain joins TRBV15 and TRBJ2-3; 8 positions match TRBD2. The ends lost 0 bases at V and 4 bases at J; junction bases unmatched: 3. The CDR3 extends over 15 amino acids. Per germline, CDR1 LNHNV and CDR2 YYDKDF (reference sequence). This CDR3 reads CATSRDNGGADTQYF. CDR3 nucleotides: TGTGCCACCAGCAGAGATAACGGGGGGGCAGATACGCAGTATTTT. The whole variable domain, remainder taken from reference TRBV15 and TRBJ2-3, is DAMVIQNPRYQVTQFGKPVTLSCSQTLNHNVMYWYQQKSSQAPKLLFHYYDKDFNNEADTPDNFQSRRPNTSFCFLDIRSPGLGDTAMYLCATSRDNGGADTQYFGPGTRLTVL.

This chain connects TRBV18 to TRBJ2-7; D call uncertain. V lost 0 bases, J lost 5 bases, and 5 bases lay in between. The V gene's germline CDR1 is KGHSH and CDR2 LQKENI. The CDR3 consists of 12 residues. The CDR3 sequence: CASSPPSNEQYF. The CDR3 DNA reads as TGTGCCAGCTCACCACCGTCTAACGAGCAGTACTTC. The full variable domain, in which reference TRBV18 and TRBJ2-7 provide the parts outside the CDR3, is NAGVMQNPRHLVRRRGQEARLRCSPMKGHSHVYWYRQLPEEGLKFMVYLQKENIIDESGMPKERFSAEFPKEGPSILRIQQVVRGDSAAYFCASSPPSNEQYFGPGTRLTVT.

The CDR3 DNA reads as TGTGCCAGCAGCCCCATGTCTGAAGCTTTCTTT. This codes for CASSPMSEAFF. This chain connects TRBV7-8 to TRBJ1-1; D gene uncertain. There are 11 residues in the CDR3. Per germline, CDR1 SGHVS and CDR2 FQNEAQ. V lost 5 bases to trimming and J lost 6 bases, with 7 bases between them.

V usage is TRBV14 and J usage is TRBJ2-4; TRBD2 agrees at 7 bases. Germline V gene data show CDR1 as SGHDN and CDR2 as FVKESK. The ends lost 4 bases at V and 16 bases at J; junction bases unmatched: 10. CDR3 length equals 12 residues. The CDR3 DNA sequence: TGTGCCAGCAGCCTATCCCTTGGGAGGGTATACTTC. Its translation: CASSLSLGRVYF.

V and J are TRBV2 and TRBJ2-3, with D maybe TRBD2 (5 bases). CDR3 length equals 15 residues. With 7 bases removed from V and 0 bases from J, the gap between germline ends came to 14 bases. Per the germline V gene, CDR1 is SNHLY and CDR2 is FYNNEI. Written as DNA, the CDR3 is TGTGCCAGCATCCAGACTATACTTAGCACAGATACGCAGTATTTT. It encodes CASIQTILSTDTQYF.

This clone was counted a single time. In DNA form, the CDR3 reads TGCGCCAGCAGCTTGGGCGGACTAGCGGGGCGCATTGGGCAGTTCTTC. This encodes CASSLGGLAGRIGQFF. This chain uses TRBV5-1 with TRBJ2-1, with 12 positions matching TRBD2. Trimming removed 0 bases from V and 12 bases from J; junction bases left unmatched: 10. The CDR3 has 16 amino acids. CDR1 and CDR2 (germline): SGHRS, YFSETQ.

The V gene is TRBV15, the J gene TRBJ1-2, with D possibly being TRBD1 (5 bases). The CDR3 is 12 amino acids. CDR1 and CDR2 (germline): LNHNV, YYDKDF (reference sequence). V shed 5 bases and J shed 7 bases, with 11 bases lying between them. CDR3 sequence (DNA): TGTGCCACCAGCGGGCGGGGCTTTGGCTACACCTTC. Residues: CATSGRGFGYTF.

This chain uses TRBV11-3 with TRBJ1-1, with 8 bases fitting TRBD1. After removal of 5 bases from V and 8 bases from J, the junction contained 10 bases not matched to a gene. Per the germline V gene, CDR1 is SGHNT and CDR2 is YENEEA. There are 14 residues in the CDR3. CDR3 residues: CASSPTRTGSEAFF. The CDR3 nucleotides are TGTGCCAGCAGCCCAACACGGACAGGGTCGGAAGCTTTCTTT.

This clone came up once. This chain connects TRBV29-1 to TRBJ2-2, with 7 bases lining up with TRBD2. Trimming cost V 4 bases and J 5 bases; bases outside gene matches: 7. CDR1 SQVTM and CDR2 ANQGSEA come from the germline V gene. This CDR3 region has 14 residues. The CDR3, as DNA: TGCAGCGTTGGGATTTTGGGGGGGACCGGGGAGCTGTTTTTT. Its protein is CSVGILGGTGELFF.

The chain has TRBV5-8 and TRBJ2-1, with 9 bases fitting TRBD1. The V gene end was trimmed by 4 bases and the J gene end by 0 bases; junction bases not matched to a gene: 5. The CDR3 spans 16 residues. CDR1 is SGHTS, CDR2 YDEGEE, per germline. CDR3 in amino acids: CASSQGTGLSYNEQFF. The CDR3 DNA sequence: TGTGCCAGCAGCCAGGGGACAGGGCTCTCCTACAATGAGCAGTTCTTC.

This chain's CDR3 is CASVRGSSGNTIYF. DNA for the CDR3: TGTGCCAGCGTAAGGGGAAGCTCTGGAAACACCATATATTTT. The chain has TRBV19 and TRBJ1-3; TRBD1 is a possible D gene (5 bases). Trimming took 9 bases from V and 0 from J, leaving 12 bases between them. Germline V gene sequence: CDR1 LNHDA, CDR2 SQIVND (reference sequence). The CDR3 is 14 residues long.

This clone was seen only a few times. The V call is TRBV9, the J call TRBJ1-2; TRBD1 agrees at 9 bases. From germline, CDR1 is SGDLS and CDR2 YYNGEE. J lost 2 bases, V lost 3 bases, and 2 bases had no gene match. The CDR3 runs 14 residues. The chain's CDR3 is CASSGGTGNYGYTF. CDR3 coding DNA: TGTGCCAGCAGCGGAGGGACAGGGAACTATGGCTACACCTTC.

The chain carries TRBV29-1 and TRBJ2-1; D is unresolved. The ends were cut back, 7 bases at V and 10 bases at J, with 20 bases in the middle. There are 13 residues in the CDR3. CDR1 and CDR2 from the germline V gene are SQVTM and ANQGSEA. The CDR3 sequence: CSAGSGLGLEQFF. The DNA of the CDR3 is TGCAGCGCCGGATCTGGGCTGGGCCTGGAGCAGTTCTTC.

The rearrangement uses TRBV3-1 (or the pseudogene TRBV3-2) and TRBJ1-6; a weak D match, TRBD1 (5 bases). Per germline, CDR1 LGHDT and CDR2 YNNKEL (reference sequence). This CDR3 contains 13 residues. The V gene lost 6 bases and the J gene lost 14 bases, with 17 bases spanning the gap. The chain's CDR3 is CASRDPGGRALHF. CDR3 DNA sequence: TGTGCCAGCAGAGACCCGGGGGGAAGGGCCCTCCACTTT.

V gene TRBV5-1 combines with J gene TRBJ1-2; D remains unclear. V shed 0 bases and J shed 4 bases, with 7 bases lying between them. The CDR3 loop spans 13 amino acids. Germline CDR1 SGHRS, CDR2 YFSETQ. The chain's CDR3 is CASSLDNSYGYTF. The CDR3 DNA is TGCGCCAGCAGCTTGGATAACAGCTATGGCTACACCTTC.

This clone appeared a few times. V is TRBV6-2 or TRBV6-3 and J is TRBJ1-3, with 10 positions matching TRBD1. Germline V gives CDR1 MNHEY, CDR2 SVGEGT. CDR3 length: 15 amino acids. V was clipped by 6 bases and J by 7 bases; unmatched bases: 9. CDR3 DNA: TGTGCCAGCAGCAGACCGGGACAGGGGAGGAACACCATATATTTT. Translation: CASSRPGQGRNTIYF.